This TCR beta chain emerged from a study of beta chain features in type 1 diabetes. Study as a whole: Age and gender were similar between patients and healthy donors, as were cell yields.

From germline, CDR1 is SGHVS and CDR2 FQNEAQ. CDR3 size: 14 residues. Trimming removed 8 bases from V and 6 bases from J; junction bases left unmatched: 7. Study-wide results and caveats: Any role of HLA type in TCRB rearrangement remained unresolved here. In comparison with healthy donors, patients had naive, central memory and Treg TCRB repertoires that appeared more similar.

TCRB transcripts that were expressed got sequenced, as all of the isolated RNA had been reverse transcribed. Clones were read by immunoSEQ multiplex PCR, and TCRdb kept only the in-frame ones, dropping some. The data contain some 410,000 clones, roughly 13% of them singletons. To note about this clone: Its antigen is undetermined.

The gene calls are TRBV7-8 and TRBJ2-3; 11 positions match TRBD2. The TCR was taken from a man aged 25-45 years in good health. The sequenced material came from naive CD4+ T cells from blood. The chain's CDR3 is CASRGTSGTDTQYF. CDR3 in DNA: TGTGCCAGCCGAGGGACTAGCGGAACGGATACGCAGTATTTT.